This T cell receptor beta chain was retrieved from a study of early T cells in non-severe SARS-CoV-2 infection. A few counts support this clonotype. Germline CDR1 reads SGHNT; CDR2 reads YENEEA. Losses at the gene ends were 6 bases for V and 3 bases for J; bases not matched to a gene: 7. This CDR3 is built from 16 residues. Individual cDNA molecules received unique molecular identifiers. TCRdb analysed the 5' RACE reads with MiXCR anew, one entry per CDR3 protein. The table shows about 59,000 distinct CDR3 sequences, with approximately 12% occurring only once. The sample was whole blood. J is TRBJ2-2 and V is TRBV11-3; 10 nucleotides line up with TRBD2. This TCR was recovered from an adult who was a healthcare worker with PCR-confirmed SARS-CoV-2 infection or an uninfected control (not recorded which). The CDR3 region has the DNA TGTGCCAGCAGGTTACTAGCGGGAAGGGACACCGGGGAGCTGTTTTTT. This codes for CASRLLAGRDTGELFF.